This T cell receptor beta chain was sequenced in a study of graft-versus-host responses after intestinal transplantation. About the study: Among the recipients, transplants were multivisceral, liver-intestinal, or isolated intestinal. Study-wide results and limits: GvH clones appeared in recipient marrow, some first in ileum or blood.

This CDR3 has 17 amino acids. The repertoire was sequenced with immunoSEQ multiplex PCR; TCRdb's copy has only in-frame clones and lacks some. The repertoire includes 60,000 or so clones, around nine tenths of them detected once, and approximately 2.7% sits in the top ten. The sample holds one count of this clone. As yet, its antigen is unknown. This chain uses TRBV21-1 with TRBJ2-6; the DNA was not compared with TRBD1, the D call given in the table. TRBV21-1 is flagged as a pseudogene. The sequencing used PBMCs, collected around 120 days after intestinal transplantation. This TCR came from a human patient who received an intestinal transplant, so some T cells may come from the graft donor. CDR3 amino acids: CASSKGRRTPGANVLTF. The DNA for the CDR3 is TGTGCCAGCAGCAAGGGCCGGCGAACCCCTGGGGCCAACGTCCTGACTTTC.